A single TCR beta chain is shown here with its context. The data were obtained in a study of blood T cell repertoires in COVID-19. Looking at the study overall: Samples of COVID-19 (acute and convalescent) were obtained from the United States, Italy and Spain. From T cells, B-cell-depleted T cells, or PBMCs came the material, which was cDNA or gDNA.

Germline CDR1 SEHNR, CDR2 FQNEAQ (reference sequence). V shed 2 bases, J shed 2 bases, and the junction held 4 bases outside the gene matches. The length of the CDR3 is 15 residues. In the original analysis: Amplification of reference gene primers was used by the study to estimate nucleated cell counts. Method: immunoSEQ multiplex PCR; TCRdb's copy keeps in-frame clones and lacks some. D and trimming come from the DNA, and the V and J calls and clone size come from that table. This table has about 280,000 clones, approximately 85% appearing once. The rearrangement joins TRBV7-9 to TRBJ2-3, with 7 bases aligning to TRBD1. The sequence came from a man younger than 30 with active or convalescent COVID-19. The sample comprised peripheral blood. The CDR3 loop is CASSLMGQNTDTQYF. The CDR3 nucleotides read TGTGCCAGCAGCTTAATGGGACAGAACACAGATACGCAGTATTTT.